The rows below give T cell receptor beta chains drawn from one sample of a study of T cell repertoires in cytomegalovirus infection. TCRdb passed the reads through MiXCR, listing each CDR3 protein once. The sample holds approximately 180,000 distinct CDR3 sequences, about 18% seen once. Sequenced material: CD8+ T cells from PBMCs. The receptors come from a human donor in good health (CMV status not recorded). Some clones in this sample may be carry-over from other donors' samples. The CDR3 runs from the conserved cysteine through the conserved F or W. The D gene is left open where the match is weak. Size is stated for part of the rows, as once, few or many counts, or as a class when the clone is expanded.

>TRBV15|.|TRBJ1-1|TRBD1
TGTGCCACCAGCAGGGGCAGGGGGTTGAACACTGAAGCTTTCTTT
CATSRGRGLNTEAFF
>TRBV7-8|.|TRBJ2-6|.
TGTGCCAGCAGCGACCCGACAGACTTGAGCTCTGGGGCCAACGTCCTGACTTTC
CASSDPTDLSSGANVLTF
>TRBV7-2|many|TRBJ1-3|.
TGTGCCAGCAGCTTAGACGCTAGGGAGTCTGGAAACACCATATATTTT
CASSLDARESGNTIYF
>TRBV28|.|TRBJ1-4|.
TGTGCCAGCAGTTTATTCAGTGGGGGGGCGGGTGAAAAACTGTTTTTT
CASSLFSGGAGEKLFF
>TRBV30|.|TRBJ1-1|TRBD1
TGTGCCTGGAGTTCCTGGGACAGGGTGAACACTGAAGCTTTCTTT
CAWSSWDRVNTEAFF
>TRBV4-2|.|TRBJ2-1|.
TGTGCCAGCAGCCAAGATCTAAAGTTGAGCTCCTACAATGAGCAGTTCTTC
CASSQDLKLSSYNEQFF
>TRBV6-2/TRBV6-3|few|TRBJ2-7|.
TGTGCCAGCAGTTATGGTCGAGAACCGTACTTC
CASSYGREPYF
>TRBV12-3/TRBV12-4|many|TRBJ1-3|.
TGTGCCAGCAGTTCAGGGGCTTGGTCTGGAAACACCATATATTTT
CASSSGAWSGNTIYF
>TRBV29-1|few|TRBJ1-4|.
TGCAGCGTTGAAGACCCACAAGTACTTAATGAAAAACTGTTTTTT
CSVEDPQVLNEKLFF
>TRBV7-9|.|TRBJ1-6|.
TGTGCCAGCAGCTTAGACAGAGGTTCACCCCTCCACTTT
CASSLDRGSPLHF
>TRBV4-3|few|TRBJ2-7|.
TGCGCCAGCAGCCAAGATTGGGGGTTGCACGAGCAGTACTTC
CASSQDWGLHEQYF
>TRBV28|.|TRBJ1-1|TRBD1
TGTGCCAGCAGTTTTTGGACAGGGGAGAACTGGGGGCAAGCTTTCTTT
CASSFWTGENWGQAFF
>TRBV7-9|.|TRBJ1-5|.
TGTGCCAGCAGCTTAGAAGGGATGGAGCAGCCCCAGCATTTT
CASSLEGMEQPQHF
>TRBV5-6|.|TRBJ1-5|.
TGTGCCAGCAGCTCAGGGTCAGGCGGTCAGCCCCAGCATTTT
CASSSGSGGQPQHF
>TRBV7-2|medium-sized|TRBJ1-5|.
TGTGCCAGCAGCTACATAGAGGATCAGCCCCAGCATTTT
CASSYIEDQPQHF
>TRBV4-1|.|TRBJ1-1|TRBD1
TGCGCCAGCAGCCATCAGGGACAGCCAAACACTGAAGCTTTCTTT
CASSHQGQPNTEAFF
>TRBV7-2|many|TRBJ2-1|TRBD2
TGTGCCAGCAGCTTGACTAGCGGGGGGGCTAATGAGCAGTTCTTC
CASSLTSGGANEQFF
>TRBV20-1|few|TRBJ1-1|.
TGCAGTGCTTCCATACCCGTGGGGAACACTGAAGCTTTCTTT
CSASIPVGNTEAFF
>TRBV2|.|TRBJ1-5|.
TGTGCCAGCATTGACGGATACAATCAGCCCCAGCATTTT
CASIDGYNQPQHF
>TRBV7-6|.|TRBJ1-6|.
TGTGCCAGCAGTTTCGACAGGAGCTCCTATAATTCACCCCTCCACTTT
CASSFDRSSYNSPLHF
>TRBV12-3/TRBV12-4|.|TRBJ2-7|TRBD1
TGTGCCAGCACTCTAGGTGGAGAGGGGGCAAGGGAGCAGTACTTC
CASTLGGEGAREQYF
>TRBV7-9|.|TRBJ2-6|.
TGTGCCAGCAGCTCGCGACAGGAGGGCAGCTCTGGGGCCAACGTCCTGACTTTC
CASSSRQEGSSGANVLTF
>TRBV28|few|TRBJ1-4|.
TGTGCCAGCAGCCCGGTGGGTGCCTCGGAAAAACTGTTTTTT
CASSPVGASEKLFF
>TRBV6-1|.|TRBJ2-1|.
TGTGCCACCAAGAACACGGCCAGGCCAATTAATGAGCAGTTCTTC
CATKNTARPINEQFF
>TRBV20-1|.|TRBJ2-4|.
TGCAGTGCTAGAGTCCCGGACGGAAACATTCAGTACTTC
CSARVPDGNIQYF
>TRBV19|.|TRBJ1-1|TRBD1
TGTGCCAGTAGTATGGACAGGATTGAAGCTTTCTTT
CASSMDRIEAFF
>TRBV7-6|few|TRBJ2-7|.
TGTGCCAGCAGCTTAAAGGACAGCTACGAGCAGTACTTC
CASSLKDSYEQYF
>TRBV5-4|.|TRBJ2-2|.
TGTGCCAGCAGCTTGCCATACAACACCGGGGAGCTGTTTTTT
CASSLPYNTGELFF
>TRBV7-4|.|TRBJ2-1|.
TGTGCCAGCAGCCCCCCGACCTTTACAGCCTACAATGAGCAGTTCTTC
CASSPPTFTAYNEQFF
>TRBV28|.|TRBJ1-2|.
TGTGCCAGCACTCTCACCCAAAACTATGGCTACACCTTC
CASTLTQNYGYTF
>TRBV5-1|.|TRBJ1-1|TRBD1
TGCGCCAGCAGCTCTCACCCCGGACAGGGGAGGAACACTGAAGCTTTCTTT
CASSSHPGQGRNTEAFF
>TRBV7-2|.|TRBJ2-3|.
TGTGCCAGCAGCTTAGGCGGTCGGGGCAGGGTAGGAGATACGCAGTATTTT
CASSLGGRGRVGDTQYF
>TRBV15|.|TRBJ2-6|.
TGTGCCACCACCCCTATAGTACCAGAGTCTGGGGCCAACGTCCTGACTTTC
CATTPIVPESGANVLTF
>TRBV4-2|few|TRBJ1-1|.
TGTGCCAGCAGCCAAGATCGGGCGGGGTTGAACACTGAAGCTTTCTTT
CASSQDRAGLNTEAFF
>TRBV11-1|.|TRBJ1-4|TRBD1
TGTGCCAGCAGAGGAGTGGGCGCCGGGACAGAAAAGATCGGGGATCGGTTAAAACTGTTTTTT
CASRGVGAGTEKIGDRLKLFF
>TRBV7-2|many|TRBJ2-3|.
TGTGCCAGCAGCTCTGCACTGGTAGTGAGCACAGATACGCAGTATTTT
CASSSALVVSTDTQYF
>TRBV29-1|once|TRBJ2-7|.
TGCAGCGTTGAAGTGGATGCTCCACACGAGCAGTACTTC
CSVEVDAPHEQYF
>TRBV28|.|TRBJ2-5|.
TGTGCCAGCAGTTTATCTACCGGGCGGAGTCAAGAGACCCAGTACTTC
CASSLSTGRSQETQYF